This is a list of T cell receptor beta chains from one sample in a study of response to subunit inactivated influenza vaccine. TCRdb redid the calling of the RT-PCR reads with MiXCR, one entry per CDR3 protein. The data show approximately 170,000 distinct CDR3 sequences, with about an eighth seen just once and about 31% held by the top ten. These data were also filed under a second study, of T cells expressing NK-cell markers.

Sequencing was performed on CD8+ T cells sorted from PBMCs, taken 11 to 12 days after vaccination. The receptors were gathered from a man aged 45 to 65 who received an inactivated influenza vaccine. Each CDR3 is given with its conserved first and last residue. The D gene is left open where the match is weak. Only some rows state a clone size, as once, few, many or a class for expanded clones.

clone size | J gene | V gene | D gene | CDR3 protein | CDR3 DNA
- | TRBJ2-3 | TRBV14 | TRBD2 | CASSRTRFFTDTQYF | TGTGCCAGCAGCAGGACTAGATTTTTCACAGATACGCAGTATTTT
many | TRBJ1-1 | TRBV7-9 | - | CASSLGTIVRSAHEAFF | TGTGCCAGCAGCTTAGGGACAATAGTCCGTTCCGCGCATGAAGCTTTCTTT
- | TRBJ2-7 | TRBV4-3 | - | CASSQDFRDNYEQYF | TGCGCCAGCAGCCAAGACTTCCGGGACAACTACGAGCAGTACTTC
- | TRBJ2-6 | TRBV15 | - | CATLVGANVLTF | TGTGCCACCCTAGTCGGGGCCAACGTCCTGACTTTC
- | TRBJ2-1 | TRBV27 | TRBD2 | CASSLVVGTSGSHNEQFF | TGTGCCAGCAGTTTAGTAGTCGGGACTAGCGGGAGTCACAATGAGCAGTTCTTC
few | TRBJ2-7 | TRBV5-5 | TRBD1 | CASSLDGLTGLLYEQYF | TGTGCCAGCAGCTTGGATGGGTTGACAGGGTTATTATACGAGCAGTACTTC
- | TRBJ2-1 | TRBV13 | - | CASSSDRYEQFF | TGTGCCAGCAGCTCAGACAGGTATGAGCAGTTCTTC
- | TRBJ2-7 | TRBV28 | - | CASSQGPYREQYF | TGTGCCAGCAGTCAGGGGCCCTATCGCGAGCAGTACTTC
many | TRBJ2-1 | TRBV7-9 | - | CASSAPGGNEQFF | TGTGCCAGCAGCGCACCCGGGGGCAATGAGCAGTTCTTC
- | TRBJ2-1 | TRBV29-1 | TRBD1 | CSVNRGSYNEQFF | TGCAGCGTGAACAGGGGGTCCTACAATGAGCAGTTCTTC
- | TRBJ2-1 | TRBV6-2/TRBV6-3 | - | CASSYDTNYNEQFF | TGTGCCAGCAGTTACGACACGAACTACAATGAGCAGTTCTTC
few | TRBJ2-2 | TRBV29-1 | - | CSVVGSTGELFF | TGCAGCGTTGTGGGGTCCACCGGGGAGCTGTTTTTT
few | TRBJ2-6 | TRBV27 | - | CASSSGRASGANVLTF | TGTGCCAGCAGTTCCGGACGCGCCTCTGGGGCCAACGTCCTGACTTTC
- | TRBJ1-5 | TRBV27 | TRBD1 | CASSRTGLNQPQHF | TGTGCCAGCAGTAGGACAGGGCTAAATCAGCCCCAGCATTTT
many | TRBJ2-7 | TRBV21-1 | - | CAPLSDSRYAYEQYF | TGTGCCCCCCTCTCGGATAGCCGTTATGCCTACGAGCAGTACTTC
few | TRBJ1-1 | TRBV5-1 | - | CASSLDGSWDPSWTEAFF | TGCGCCAGCAGCTTGGATGGGTCGTGGGACCCCTCTTGGACTGAAGCTTTCTTT
few | TRBJ2-7 | TRBV20-1 | TRBD2 | CSARDPLAESYEQYF | TGCAGTGCTAGGGACCCACTAGCGGAGTCCTACGAGCAGTACTTC
many | TRBJ2-7 | TRBV29-1 | - | CSVGHNEQYF | TGCAGCGTTGGACATAACGAGCAGTACTTC
- | TRBJ2-1 | TRBV5-1 | TRBD1 | CASSRTGGWDEQFF | TGCGCCAGCAGCAGGACAGGGGGCTGGGATGAGCAGTTCTTC
- | TRBJ2-5 | TRBV7-6 | - | CASSPSRGAQETQYF | TGTGCCAGCAGTCCTAGCCGAGGGGCCCAAGAGACCCAGTACTTC
- | TRBJ2-2 | TRBV7-9 | - | CASSLTAAYTGELFF | TGTGCCAGCAGCTTAACGGCGGCCTACACCGGGGAGCTGTTTTTT
many | TRBJ1-2 | TRBV7-9 | - | CASSLAWGGGYTF | TGTGCCAGCAGCTTAGCATGGGGTGGCGGCTACACCTTC
- | TRBJ2-3 | TRBV5-5 | - | CASSLSPQGELSTDTQYF | TGTGCCAGCAGCTTGTCCCCGCAGGGCGAGCTTTCCACAGATACGCAGTATTTT
many | TRBJ1-1 | TRBV5-1 | - | CASSLRDTEAFF | TGCGCCAGCAGCTTGAGGGACACTGAAGCTTTCTTT
few | TRBJ2-3 | TRBV5-6 | - | CASSFYGQSTDTQYF | TGTGCCAGCAGCTTCTACGGACAGAGCACAGATACGCAGTATTTT
- | TRBJ2-3 | TRBV9 | - | CASSVVYSTDTQYF | TGTGCCAGCAGCGTAGTGTATAGCACAGATACGCAGTATTTT
- | TRBJ2-1 | TRBV7-9 | - | CASRGLGENEQFF | TGTGCCAGCAGGGGGTTGGGGGAGAATGAGCAGTTCTTC
few | TRBJ2-3 | TRBV27 | - | CASSLWLSSTDTQYF | TGTGCCAGCAGTTTATGGCTCTCTAGCACAGATACGCAGTATTTT